The 23 T cell receptor beta chains presented below share a single source sample, sequenced in a study of T cells in Graves' hyperthyroidism and ophthalmopathy. TCR beta CDR3 regions were amplified from RNA. With the HTBI primer set, the TCR CDR3 went through a first round of RT-PCR. TCRdb processed the multiplex PCR reads anew with MiXCR; each CDR3 protein has one entry. The sample has about 250,000 distinct CDR3 sequences, about 20% seen once. Sequencing input: blood. The receptors here all came from a man aged 30-40 years with Graves' ophthalmopathy.

V and J are TRBV5-1 and TRBJ1-2, with D unresolved. The ends were cut back, 2 bases at V and 8 bases at J, with 10 bases in the middle. The CDR3 loop spans 12 amino acids. Germline assignment: CDR1 SGHRS and CDR2 YFSETQ. CDR3 amino acids: CASSFGNRGYTF. CDR3 coding DNA: TGCGCCAGCAGCTTTGGGAATCGGGGCTACACCTTC.

The CDR3: CSVEAGLGSYNEQFF. Written as DNA, the CDR3 is TGCAGCGTTGAAGCAGGACTAGGCTCCTACAATGAGCAGTTCTTC. The J gene is TRBJ2-1, the V gene TRBV29-1, with TRBD2 identical over 7 bases. Trimming cost V 1 base and J 0 bases; bases outside gene matches: 3. Germline V gene data show CDR1 as SQVTM and CDR2 as ANQGSEA. The CDR3 spans 15 residues.

The chain carries TRBV11-1 and TRBJ2-5, with 9 nucleotides matching TRBD2. Germline lookup yields CDR1 SGHAT and CDR2 FQDESV (reference sequence). V shed 3 bases, J shed 0 bases, and the junction held 2 bases outside the gene matches. CDR3 length: 15 amino acids. As DNA, the CDR3 is TGTGCCAGCAGCTTGACTAGCGGATACCAAGAGACCCAGTACTTC. Translating it yields CASSLTSGYQETQYF.

The sample holds many counts of this clonotype. The chain links TRBV20-1 to TRBJ1-5; tentative D call: TRBD1 (6 bases). The CDR3 length is 14 residues. The V and J ends lost 6 bases and 5 bases respectively, with 17 bases between them. CDR1 and CDR2 from the germline V gene are DFQATT and SNEGSKA (reference sequence). CDR3 region: CSAAVPRGDQPQHF. DNA of the CDR3: TGCAGTGCGGCCGTGCCCAGGGGAGATCAGCCCCAGCATTTT.

This clonotype was observed a handful of times. The V call is TRBV10-3, the J call TRBJ1-1, with TRBD1 matching over 7 bases. The germline CDR1 and CDR2 sequences are ENHRY and SYGVKD. The CDR3 is made up of 13 amino acids. V shed 6 bases, J shed 1 base, and the junction held 2 bases outside the gene matches. CDR3 residues: CAIRTGPNTEAFF. The DNA of the CDR3 is TGTGCCATCAGGACAGGGCCGAACACTGAAGCTTTCTTT.

The sample holds a few counts of this clonotype. The chain combines TRBV28 with TRBJ1-6, with a tentative D call TRBD1 (6 bases). Trimming left V 3 bases short and J 2 bases short, with 8 bases between. This CDR3 spans 15 amino acids. Germline loops: CDR1 MDHEN, CDR2 SYDVKM. CDR3 protein: CASSFQGTYNSPLHF. CDR3 DNA sequence: TGTGCCAGCAGTTTTCAGGGGACCTATAATTCACCCCTCCACTTT.

This clonotype has more than one count but fewer than ten. The rearrangement links TRBV7-2 to TRBJ2-3, with D perhaps TRBD2 (6 bases). The CDR3 runs 16 residues. V was trimmed by 1 base and J by 3 bases, leaving 14 bases between them. Germline CDR1 and CDR2: SGHTA and FQGNSA. The CDR3 protein is CASSLVGRTSTDTQYF. In DNA, the CDR3 is TGTGCCAGCAGCTTAGTCGGGAGAACCAGTACAGATACGCAGTATTTT. Full variable domain (missing parts from reference TRBV7-2 and TRBJ2-3): GAGVSQSPSNKVTEKGKDVELRCDPISGHTALYWYRQSLGQGLEFLIYFQGNSAPDKSGLPSDRFSAERTGGSVSTLTIQRTQQEDSAVYLCASSLVGRTSTDTQYFGPGTRLTVL.

This chain joins TRBV5-1 and TRBJ2-1; D is ambiguous. The CDR3 has 15 amino acids. V lost 4 bases to trimming and J lost 2 bases, with 13 bases between them. Germline lookup yields CDR1 SGHRS and CDR2 YFSETQ. Here the CDR3 DNA reads TGCGCCAGCAGCCTACTTCTCCTGCCCTACAATGAGCAGTTCTTC. Protein: CASSLLLLPYNEQFF.

This clonotype was detected ten times or more. In DNA form, the CDR3 reads TGTGCCAGCAGCCCCGCAGGAACTTTAGTTCAGCCCCAGCATTTT. Translated, it gives CASSPAGTLVQPQHF. The genes are TRBV12-3 or TRBV12-4 and TRBJ1-5; D unclear. The CDR3 runs to 15 residues. V was pared by 6 bases and J by 6 bases, with 18 bases between.

This clonotype was picked up a small number of times. The chain employs TRBV7-8 and TRBJ1-2; no reliable D call. The CDR3 sequence is 14 residues long. Trimming took off 2 bases at V and 4 bases at J, with 11 bases between the two ends. Germline CDR1 SGHVS, CDR2 FQNEAQ. CDR3 protein: CASSLLPSSYGYTF. CDR3 DNA: TGTGCCAGCAGCTTATTGCCGAGTTCCTATGGCTACACCTTC.

This clonotype has just a few counts. The V and J genes are TRBV12-3 or TRBV12-4 and TRBJ2-1; no definite D call. The V gene lost 2 bases and the J gene lost 6 bases, with 5 bases spanning the gap. The CDR3 sequence is 12 residues long. The chain's CDR3 is CASSLSVNEQFF. The DNA for the CDR3 is TGTGCCAGCAGTTTATCGGTCAATGAGCAGTTCTTC.

This clonotype was detected once. Given a much more abundant clone one base away, this may be a read error. J is TRBJ2-1 and V is TRBV28; maybe TRBD2 (6 bases). CDR1 and CDR2 (germline): MDHEN, SYDVKM. The CDR3 is 20 residues long. V dropped 1 base and J dropped 8 bases, with 30 bases sitting between them. The CDR3 nucleotides are TGTGCCAGCAGTTTATACTCACCAGCCCGACTAGGGGAATTAGCTCATGAGCAGTTCTTC. Translating it yields CASSLYSPARLGELAHEQFF.

This clonotype occurred a few times. The rearrangement joins TRBV7-2 to TRBJ1-5; no reliable D call. The V end was cut by 3 bases, the J end by 7 bases, with 22 bases between. This CDR3 is 17 amino acids long. CDR1 SGHTA and CDR2 FQGNSA come from the germline V gene. This chain's CDR3 is CASSFYGGRVISQPQHF. Here the CDR3 DNA reads TGTGCCAGCAGCTTTTACGGAGGACGGGTAATATCCCAGCCCCAGCATTTT. The whole variable domain, remainder taken from reference TRBV7-2 and TRBJ1-5, is GAGVSQSPSNKVTEKGKDVELRCDPISGHTALYWYRQSLGQGLEFLIYFQGNSAPDKSGLPSDRFSAERTGGSVSTLTIQRTQQEDSAVYLCASSFYGGRVISQPQHFGDGTRLSIL.

This clonotype occurred many times. The gene calls are TRBV12-3 or TRBV12-4 and TRBJ2-1; D not certain. Deletions cut 6 bases from V and 3 bases from J, with 9 bases between. The CDR3 totals 13 residues. DNA for the CDR3: TGTGCCAGCAGCCCCCGGAACTACAATGAGCAGTTCTTC. Encoded protein: CASSPRNYNEQFF.

This clonotype occurred a few times. This chain connects TRBV12-3 or TRBV12-4 to TRBJ1-1; D is uncertain. The CDR3 length is 11 residues. V was clipped by 6 bases and J by 11 bases, with 13 bases between them. CDR3 bases: TGTGCCAGCAGCCGGACTCTGATCGCTTTCTTT. The encoded protein is CASSRTLIAFF.

This clonotype has at least ten counts. Here the CDR3 DNA reads TGCGCCAGCAGGTCATCAGAGGGTGTCGGTCGTTCGGATGAGCAGTTCTTC. It codes for CASRSSEGVGRSDEQFF. The chain is built from TRBV5-1 and TRBJ2-1; weak D call: TRBD2 (5 bases). The length of the CDR3 is 17 residues. Germline CDR1 reads SGHRS; CDR2 reads YFSETQ. V was clipped by 5 bases and J by 8 bases, with 26 bases between them.

This clonotype was counted a few times. The chain couples TRBV7-2 to TRBJ2-7; 13 bases agree with TRBD2. The CDR3 spans 17 residues. V dropped 3 bases and J dropped 4; count of bases not matched to a gene: 9. Germline V gives CDR1 SGHTA, CDR2 FQGNSA. The CDR3 DNA reads as TGTGCCAGCAGCTTGCCCGGGACTAGCGGGATATTATACGAGCAGTACTTC. This encodes CASSLPGTSGILYEQYF.

This clonotype was recorded a few times. The genes are TRBV28 and TRBJ2-7; D call uncertain. The V and J ends lost 5 bases and 2 bases respectively, with 16 bases between them. Germline V CDR1 and CDR2: MDHEN, SYDVKM. The CDR3 covers 15 residues. As DNA, the CDR3 is TGTGCCAGCAGTGCCCGATTAGTGAAGGCCTACGAGCAGTACTTC. This sequence encodes CASSARLVKAYEQYF.

This clonotype has only a few counts. This chain uses TRBV7-2 with TRBJ2-1, with 8 nucleotides matching TRBD2. Germline CDR1 is SGHTA and CDR2 is FQGNSA. V trimming: 2 bases; J trimming: 9 bases; junction bases outside the gene matches: 6. The CDR3 spans 14 residues. CDR3 in DNA: TGTGCCAGCAGCTTATTTAGCGGGACTGTTGAGCAGTTCTTC. The encoded protein is CASSLFSGTVEQFF.

V usage is TRBV10-3 and J usage is TRBJ2-7; 7 nucleotides agree with TRBD2. Trimming removed 4 bases from V and 6 bases from J; junction bases left unmatched: 12. Germline CDR1 ENHRY, CDR2 SYGVKD. CDR3 length equals 15 residues. CDR3 amino acids: CAISGGISGTVEQYF. CDR3 DNA: TGTGCCATCAGTGGAGGCATCAGCGGGACGGTCGAGCAGTACTTC.

This clonotype was picked up a small number of times. The chain employs TRBV6-1 and TRBJ1-5; possible D gene TRBD1, 6 bases. V gave up 6 bases and J gave up 0 bases, with 9 bases separating them. There are 14 residues in the CDR3. The germline gives CDR1 MNHNS, CDR2 SASEGT. The CDR3 bases are TGTGCCAGCAGACGGGACATTAGCAATCAGCCCCAGCATTTT. Its protein product is CASRRDISNQPQHF.

This clonotype was found many times. The chain links TRBV20-1 to TRBJ1-1; 7 bases fit TRBD1. The CDR3 has 14 residues. Germline V gives CDR1 DFQATT, CDR2 SNEGSKA (reference sequence). J was trimmed by 4 bases and V by 0 bases; bases with no gene match: 5. The CDR3 region has the DNA TGCAGTGCTAGAGAAACAGGGGCGGGCACTGAAGCTTTCTTT. Protein sequence: CSARETGAGTEAFF.

Here the CDR3 DNA reads TGTGCCAGCAGTTACGGGAGGAACACAGATACGCAGTATTTT. It is translated as CASSYGRNTDTQYF. This chain joins TRBV6-2 or TRBV6-3 and TRBJ2-3; D is perhaps TRBD2 (6 bases). V lost 2 bases, J lost 2 bases, and 8 bases lay in between. The CDR3 runs 14 residues. Per the germline V gene, CDR1 is MNHEY and CDR2 is SVGEGT.